Each of the 9 T cell receptor beta chains below was sequenced from the same sample in a study of CD8 T cells in Susac syndrome. Random hexamers primed reverse transcription of about 0.45 to 1 ug RNA. TCRdb re-called the immunoSEQ multiplex PCR reads with MiXCR, one entry per CDR3 protein. The sample lists approximately 180,000 distinct CDR3 sequences, 90% to 95% occurring once. Material: CD4+ T cells from PBMCs. The receptors stem from a human donor with Susac syndrome.

This chain links TRBV6-5 with TRBJ1-2; 7 bases are shared with TRBD1. V lost 6 bases and J lost 8; bases outside the gene matches: 9. CDR1 is MNHEY and CDR2 is SVGAGI in the germline V gene. The CDR3 is made up of 13 amino acids. The CDR3 nucleotides are TGTGCCAGCAGAACCGGACAGGTCGGGGGCTACACCTTC. This sequence encodes CASRTGQVGGYTF.

The chain is built from TRBV5-5 and TRBJ2-6, with 10 bases fitting TRBD1. J lost 2 bases, V lost 4 bases, and 12 bases had no gene match. Germline V gives CDR1 SGHKS, CDR2 YYEKEE (reference sequence). The CDR3 extends over 19 amino acids. This CDR3 reads CASSVEYPGQGTGANVLTF. The CDR3 DNA is TGTGCCAGCAGCGTAGAATACCCGGGACAGGGGACTGGGGCCAACGTCCTGACTTTC.

This clonotype has only a few counts. The chain couples TRBV9 to TRBJ2-1; D is undetermined. V gave up 2 bases and J gave up 8 bases, with 11 bases separating them. This CDR3 region has 13 residues. Germline CDR1 SGDLS, CDR2 YYNGEE. The CDR3 DNA follows: TGTGCCAGCAGCGTTAGGCTACGCGATGAGCAGTTCTTC. Translation: CASSVRLRDEQFF.

The gene calls are TRBV5-1 and TRBJ1-2; no reliable D call. Trimming took 0 bases from V and 7 from J, leaving 7 bases between them. Per germline, CDR1 SGHRS and CDR2 YFSETQ. The CDR3 totals 12 residues. CDR3 in amino acids: CASSLDGSGYTF. The CDR3 region has the DNA TGCGCCAGCAGCTTGGACGGGAGTGGCTACACCTTC.

The rearrangement links TRBV28 to TRBJ2-2, with D possibly TRBD1 on 6 matching bases. This CDR3 spans 15 amino acids. V was trimmed by 3 bases and J by 6 bases, leaving 14 bases between them. Germline V gives CDR1 MDHEN, CDR2 SYDVKM. CDR3 residues: CASSFGTTSAGELFF. CDR3 coding DNA: TGTGCCAGCAGTTTCGGGACAACGTCGGCCGGGGAGCTGTTTTTT.

The chain is built from TRBV6-5 and TRBJ2-7; D is undetermined. Germline V gene lookup returns CDR1 MNHEY and CDR2 SVGAGI. There are 14 residues in the CDR3. Trimming removed 2 bases at V and 2 bases at J, with 10 bases between. CDR3 DNA: TGTGCCAGCAGTTACAGCCCATCGGCCTACGAGCAGTACTTC. Protein: CASSYSPSAYEQYF.

Only one count was recorded for this clonotype. V and J are TRBV21-1 and TRBJ2-5. TRBV21-1 is classified as a pseudogene. This CDR3 is built from 13 residues. The CDR3 DNA reads TGTGCCAGCGACCCACAGCCCCAAGAGACCCAGTACTTC. This translates into CASDPQPQETQYF.

The chain uses TRBV9 and TRBJ1-3; 9 bases fit TRBD1. After removal of 3 bases from V and 3 bases from J, the junction contained 4 bases not matched to a gene. The CDR3 has 15 residues. CDR1 SGDLS and CDR2 YYNGEE come from the germline V gene. Here the CDR3 DNA reads TGTGCCAGCAGCGCGGACAGGGGCAGTGGAAACACCATATATTTT. Protein: CASSADRGSGNTIYF.

The chain carries TRBV3-1 and TRBJ2-1; 14 bases agree with TRBD2. After removal of 0 bases from V and 12 bases from J, the junction contained 4 bases not matched to a gene. CDR1 is LGHDT and CDR2 is YNNKEL in the germline V gene (reference sequence). CDR3 length: 15 residues. The CDR3: CASSQEGTSGGRQFF. In nucleotides, the CDR3 is TGTGCCAGCAGCCAAGAGGGGACTAGCGGGGGAAGGCAGTTCTTC.